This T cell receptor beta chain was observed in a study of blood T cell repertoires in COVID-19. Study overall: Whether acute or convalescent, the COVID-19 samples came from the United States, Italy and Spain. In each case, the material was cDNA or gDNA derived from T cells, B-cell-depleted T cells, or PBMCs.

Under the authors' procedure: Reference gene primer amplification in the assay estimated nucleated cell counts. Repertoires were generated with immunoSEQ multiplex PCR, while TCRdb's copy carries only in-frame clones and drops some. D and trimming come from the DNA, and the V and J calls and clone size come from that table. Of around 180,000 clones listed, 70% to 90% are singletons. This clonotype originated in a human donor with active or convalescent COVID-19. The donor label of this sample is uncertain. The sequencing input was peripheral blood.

Here the CDR3 reads CASSVAGASGELFF. The DNA for the CDR3 is TGTGCCAGCAGCGTAGCTGGGGCTTCCGGGGAGCTGTTTTTT. The chain combines TRBV9 with TRBJ2-2; TRBD1 might be the D (5 bases). The germline CDR1 and CDR2 sequences are SGDLS and YYNGEE. This CDR3 comprises 14 residues. The V gene lost 0 bases and the J gene lost 6 bases, with 9 bases spanning the gap.